The 23 T cell receptor beta chains in this list originate from one sample, sequenced in a study of T cell changes during pregnancy in multiple sclerosis. The protocol was immunoSEQ multiplex PCR, while the TCRdb copy is restricted to in-frame clones and leaves out a portion. This sample has tens of thousands of clones; about 88% occur once, and the top ten carry about 0.7%. The sample consisted of CD4+ T cells from peripheral blood mononuclear cells, taken in the first trimester of pregnancy. Receptors originate from a female donor in good health, enrolled as a control in a pregnancy study.

V gene TRBV6-5 combines with J gene TRBJ2-1; D is uncertain. Trimming pared 4 bases from V and 5 bases from J, leaving 9 bases between. This CDR3 is 13 amino acids long. The germline V gene encodes CDR1 MNHEY and CDR2 SVGAGI. The CDR3 DNA sequence: TGTGCCAGCAGTTTGGGCAGCCACAATGAGCAGTTCTTC. Translation gives CASSLGSHNEQFF.

The rearrangement joins TRBV7-2 to TRBJ1-1, with TRBD1 identical over 10 bases. The ends lost 5 bases at V and 4 bases at J; junction bases unmatched: 4. The CDR3 is 14 residues long. Germline-derived CDR1 and CDR2 are SGHTA and FQGNSA. The CDR3, as DNA: TGTGCCAGCAGCCCGGGACAGGGGAGCACTGAAGCTTTCTTT. Its translation is CASSPGQGSTEAFF. Full variable domain (rest looked up from reference TRBV7-2 and TRBJ1-1): GAGVSQSPSNKVTEKGKDVELRCDPISGHTALYWYRQSLGQGLEFLIYFQGNSAPDKSGLPSDRFSAERTGGSVSTLTIQRTQQEDSAVYLCASSPGQGSTEAFFGQGTRLTVV.

The rearrangement uses TRBV7-2 and TRBJ2-3; the match to TRBD2 covers 8 bases. Germline CDR1 SGHTA, CDR2 FQGNSA. The CDR3 contains 14 residues. V lost 5 bases and J lost 5; bases outside the gene matches: 6. The CDR3 DNA reads TGTGCCAGCAGCGCAGCGGGAGCTGGAGATACGCAGTATTTT. Its protein product is CASSAAGAGDTQYF.

The chain employs TRBV28 and TRBJ1-1; D unclear. Germline V gives CDR1 MDHEN, CDR2 SYDVKM. This CDR3 is built from 13 residues. The V gene lost 7 bases and the J gene lost 1 base, with 10 bases spanning the gap. The CDR3 coding sequence is TGTGCCAGCATGGGTGGGCCGAACACTGAAGCTTTCTTT. This sequence encodes CASMGGPNTEAFF. The full variable domain, rest sourced from reference TRBV28 and TRBJ1-1, is DVKVTQSSRYLVKRTGEKVFLECVQDMDHENMFWYRQDPGLGLRLIYFSYDVKMKEKGDIPEGYSVSREKKERFSLILESASTNQTSMYLCASMGGPNTEAFFGQGTRLTVV.

This clone was detected only once. The chain couples TRBV28 to TRBJ2-1, with 8 positions matching TRBD1. From germline, CDR1 is MDHEN and CDR2 SYDVKM. V was pared by 5 bases and J by 7 bases, with 13 bases of the junction left unmatched. The CDR3 extends over 16 amino acids. The CDR3 loop reads CASSPLGQGARNEQFF. CDR3 nucleotide sequence: TGTGCCAGCAGTCCCTTGGGTCAGGGGGCCAGAAATGAGCAGTTCTTC.

The V call is TRBV6-1, the J call TRBJ2-3; 15 bases line up with TRBD2. Trimming cost V 7 bases and J 4 bases; bases outside gene matches: 3. The germline CDR1 and CDR2 sequences are MNHNS and SASEGT. The CDR3 extends over 15 amino acids. CDR3 loop: CASIRTSGGADTQYF. The CDR3 DNA reads TGTGCCAGCATTCGGACTAGCGGGGGGGCAGATACGCAGTATTTT.

The J gene is TRBJ2-1, the V gene TRBV5-1; 8 nucleotides agree with TRBD1. The CDR3 sequence is 13 residues long. Germline CDR1 SGHRS, CDR2 YFSETQ. V gave up 4 bases and J gave up 10 bases; unmatched junction bases: 7. This chain's CDR3 is CASSLTGVTEQFF. The DNA for the CDR3 is TGCGCCAGCAGCCTGACAGGGGTAACCGAGCAGTTCTTC.

The rearrangement uses TRBV28 and TRBJ2-7; 8 bases match TRBD2. Germline loops: CDR1 MDHEN, CDR2 SYDVKM. This CDR3 region has 19 residues. With V trimmed by 5 bases and J by 4 bases, 22 bases remained unmatched. The CDR3, as DNA: TGTGCCAGCAGTCCGCCCTCAGTACGGACTAGCTCCCGGGGTTACGAGCAGTACTTC. This sequence encodes CASSPPSVRTSSRGYEQYF.

This rearrangement joins TRBV7-9 to TRBJ2-5, with TRBD1 matching over 8 bases. The CDR3 runs to 13 residues. J lost 4 bases, V lost 10 bases, and 8 bases had no gene match. From germline, CDR1 is SEHNR and CDR2 FQNEAQ (reference sequence). CDR3 sequence reads: CAIDRGDAETQYF. CDR3 DNA: TGTGCCATAGACAGGGGTGATGCAGAGACCCAGTACTTC.

The gene calls are TRBV9 and TRBJ2-2, with 13 positions matching TRBD2. V shed 3 bases and J 5 bases; nucleotides not matched to a gene: 7. The CDR3 is made up of 17 amino acids. Germline V gives CDR1 SGDLS, CDR2 YYNGEE. This CDR3 reads CASSGTGTSGATGELFF. For the CDR3, the DNA is TGTGCCAGCAGCGGGACCGGGACTAGCGGGGCAACCGGGGAGCTGTTTTTT.

This clone was seen just once. The chain has TRBV7-3 and TRBJ2-3; the match to TRBD2 covers 15 bases. The CDR3 sequence is 16 residues long. Germline loops: CDR1 SGHTA, CDR2 FQGTGA. J gave up 6 bases and V 5 bases, and 6 bases lay outside the gene matches. CDR3: CASSTGLAGGLDTQYF. The CDR3, as DNA: TGTGCCAGCAGCACAGGACTAGCGGGGGGGTTGGATACGCAGTATTTT.

This clone was detected once. V is TRBV5-6 and J is TRBJ2-1; 10 bases line up with TRBD2. This CDR3 has 17 amino acids. The germline V gene encodes CDR1 SGHDT and CDR2 YYEEEE. The V gene end was trimmed by 0 bases and the J gene end by 11 bases; junction bases not matched to a gene: 14. This chain's CDR3 is CASSLELGPSGSRQQFF. CDR3 DNA: TGTGCCAGCAGCTTGGAGCTCGGGCCTAGCGGGAGCAGGCAGCAGTTCTTC.

This rearrangement joins TRBV18 to TRBJ2-1, with 9 bases aligning to TRBD1. Germline values: CDR1 KGHSH, CDR2 LQKENI. Trimming removed 4 bases from V and 8 bases from J; junction bases left unmatched: 6. The CDR3 loop spans 14 amino acids. The CDR3 bases are TGTGCCAGCTCACGCCGGGACAGGGATGATGAGCAGTTCTTC. The encoded protein is CASSRRDRDDEQFF.

With respect to this clone: Other DNA sequences in the same sample also yield this CDR3. This chain connects TRBV6-6 to TRBJ1-5, with 9 bases identical to TRBD1. After removal of 5 bases from V and 4 bases from J, the junction contained 6 bases not matched to a gene. Germline CDR1 reads MNHNY; CDR2 reads SVGAGI (reference sequence). The CDR3 length is 15 residues. The CDR3 region has the DNA TGTGCCAGCAGTGACACAGGGGGCGCGAATCAGCCCCAGCATTTT. Translating it yields CASSDTGGANQPQHF.

The rearrangement joins TRBV25-1 to TRBJ2-7; possibly TRBD1 for D (5 bases). Trimming pared 2 bases from V and 4 bases from J, leaving 12 bases between. CDR3 length: 14 residues. In germline, CDR1 is MGHDK, CDR2 SYGVNS. The CDR3 bases are TGTGCCAGCAGTGAAAGGGGCAATACGTACGAGCAGTACTTC. Its protein product is CASSERGNTYEQYF.

The chain uses TRBV30 and TRBJ1-1; 10 positions agree with TRBD1. Germline CDR1 and CDR2: GTSNPN and SVGIG (reference sequence). Trimming took 1 base from V and 7 from J; bases not matched to a gene: 3. The CDR3 extends over 13 amino acids. The CDR3 is CAWSGQGAVEAFF. The CDR3 region has the DNA TGTGCCTGGAGTGGACAGGGGGCGGTTGAAGCTTTCTTT. Full variable domain (rest looked up from reference TRBV30 and TRBJ1-1): SQTIHQWPATLVQPVGSPLSLECTVEGTSNPNLYWYRQAAGRGLQLLFYSVGIGQISSEVPQNLSASRPQDRQFILSSKKLLLSDSGFYLCAWSGQGAVEAFFGQGTRLTVV.

This chain links TRBV14 with TRBJ1-1; D may be TRBD1 (6 bases). Germline loops: CDR1 SGHDN, CDR2 FVKESK. The CDR3 is 13 amino acids. Trimming took off 6 bases at V and 2 bases at J, with 10 bases between the two ends. CDR3 bases: TGTGCCAGCAGGTGGACAGCTAACACTGAAGCTTTCTTT. This gives the protein CASRWTANTEAFF.

CDR3 coding DNA: TGTGCCAGCGGAAACGGGGGGCAGGGGACAGATACGCAGTATTTT. Its translation is CASGNGGQGTDTQYF. The chain combines TRBV9 with TRBJ2-3, with D possibly being TRBD2 (7 bases). CDR1 SGDLS and CDR2 YYNGEE come from the germline V gene. CDR3 size: 15 residues. Trimming stripped 7 bases from V and 3 bases from J, with 18 bases between.

This clone was seen a single time. The CDR3 reads CASSYSLATDEQFF. CDR3 coding DNA: TGTGCCAGCAGTTACTCTCTAGCGACCGATGAGCAGTTCTTC. V usage is TRBV6-5 and J usage is TRBJ2-1, with D perhaps matching TRBD2 (6 bases). Germline lookup yields CDR1 MNHEY and CDR2 SVGAGI. V was shortened by 0 bases and J by 8 bases, with 11 bases between the two germline ends. This CDR3 is built from 14 residues.

Here the CDR3 DNA reads TGTGCCTGGAGTTATTGGACAGGGGGCATGAACACTGAAGCTTTCTTT. It translates to CAWSYWTGGMNTEAFF. The gene calls are TRBV30 and TRBJ1-1; 11 bases are shared with TRBD1. After removal of 2 bases from V and 0 bases from J, the junction contained 5 bases not matched to a gene. CDR3 length: 16 amino acids. CDR1 GTSNPN and CDR2 SVGIG come from the germline V gene (reference sequence).

This sequence joins TRBV7-8 and TRBJ1-2, with 8 bases fitting TRBD1. The CDR3 runs to 14 residues. J lost 0 bases, V lost 6 bases, and 3 bases had no gene match. From germline, CDR1 is SGHVS and CDR2 FQNEAQ. The CDR3 nucleotides read TGTGCCAGCAGTAGACAGGGGACTAACTATGGCTACACCTTC. This translates into CASSRQGTNYGYTF.

The J gene is TRBJ2-3, the V gene TRBV5-1; 8 bases align to TRBD2. The J segment lost 2 bases and the V segment lost 4 bases, leaving 12 bases of the junction unmatched. This CDR3 has 17 amino acids. In germline, CDR1 is SGHRS, CDR2 YFSETQ. As DNA, the CDR3 is TGCGCCAGCAGCCCGCTGGCTAGCGGGCCGATCACAGATACGCAGTATTTT. Amino acid sequence: CASSPLASGPITDTQYF.

This clone was observed a single time. The chain couples TRBV28 to TRBJ1-5; 7 bases match TRBD1. Trimming cost V 7 bases and J 4 bases; bases outside gene matches: 7. CDR3 length: 14 amino acids. Per germline, CDR1 MDHEN and CDR2 SYDVKM. The CDR3 here is CASINPGQNQPQHF. The CDR3 nucleotides read TGTGCCAGCATCAATCCGGGACAGAATCAGCCCCAGCATTTT.